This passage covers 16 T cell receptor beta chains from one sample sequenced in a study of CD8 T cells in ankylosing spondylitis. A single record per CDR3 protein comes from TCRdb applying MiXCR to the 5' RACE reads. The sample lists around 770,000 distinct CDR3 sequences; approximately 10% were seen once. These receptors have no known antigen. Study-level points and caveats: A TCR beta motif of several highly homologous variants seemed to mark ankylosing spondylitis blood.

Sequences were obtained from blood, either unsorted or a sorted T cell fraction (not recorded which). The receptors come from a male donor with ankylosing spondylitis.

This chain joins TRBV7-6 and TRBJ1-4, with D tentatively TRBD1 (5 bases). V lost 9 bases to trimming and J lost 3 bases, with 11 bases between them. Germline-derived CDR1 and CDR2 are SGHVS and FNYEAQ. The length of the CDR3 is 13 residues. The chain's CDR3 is CASSGGANEKLFF. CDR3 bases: TGTGCCAGTTCCGGGGGGGCTAATGAAAAACTGTTTTTT.

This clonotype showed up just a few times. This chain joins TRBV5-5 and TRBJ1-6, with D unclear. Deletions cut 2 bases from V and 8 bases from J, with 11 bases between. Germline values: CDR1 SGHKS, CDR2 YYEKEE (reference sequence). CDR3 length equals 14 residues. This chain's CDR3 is CASSLNIWDSPLHF. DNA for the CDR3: TGTGCCAGCAGCTTAAACATTTGGGATTCACCCCTCCACTTT.

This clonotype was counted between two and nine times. CDR3 nucleotide sequence: TGTGCCAGCAGCGCCAGAGGCGGGGTCACAGATACGCAGTATTTT. Its protein product is CASSARGGVTDTQYF. J is TRBJ2-3 and V is TRBV9, with a possible D match to TRBD2 (6 bases). Germline CDR1 reads SGDLS; CDR2 reads YYNGEE. This CDR3 has 15 amino acids. The V end was cut by 3 bases, the J end by 2 bases, with 13 bases between.

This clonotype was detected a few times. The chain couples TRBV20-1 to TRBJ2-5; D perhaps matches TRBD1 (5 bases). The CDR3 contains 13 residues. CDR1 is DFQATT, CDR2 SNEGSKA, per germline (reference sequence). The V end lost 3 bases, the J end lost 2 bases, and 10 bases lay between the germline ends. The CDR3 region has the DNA TGCAGTGCTAGGTGGCAGGGTCAAGAGACCCAGTACTTC. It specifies CSARWQGQETQYF.

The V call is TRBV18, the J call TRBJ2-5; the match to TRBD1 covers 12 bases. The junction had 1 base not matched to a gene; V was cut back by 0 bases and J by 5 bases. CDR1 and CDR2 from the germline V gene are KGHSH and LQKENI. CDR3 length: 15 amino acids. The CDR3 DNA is TGTGCCAGCTCACCACCGGGACAGGGGGCCGAGACCCAGTACTTC. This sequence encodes CASSPPGQGAETQYF.

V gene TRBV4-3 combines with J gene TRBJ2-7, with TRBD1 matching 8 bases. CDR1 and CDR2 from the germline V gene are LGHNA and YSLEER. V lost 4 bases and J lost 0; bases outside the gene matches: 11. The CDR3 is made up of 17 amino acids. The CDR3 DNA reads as TGCGCCAGCAGCCGCGCGCTCCGGGACAGGAGCTCCTACGAGCAGTACTTC. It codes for CASSRALRDRSSYEQYF.

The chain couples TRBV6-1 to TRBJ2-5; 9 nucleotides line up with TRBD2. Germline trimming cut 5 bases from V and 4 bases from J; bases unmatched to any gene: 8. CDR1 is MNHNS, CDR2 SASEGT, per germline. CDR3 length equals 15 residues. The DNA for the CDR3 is TGTGCCAGCAGTCCGGCAGGACTAGCGCGAGAGACCCAGTACTTC. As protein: CASSPAGLARETQYF.

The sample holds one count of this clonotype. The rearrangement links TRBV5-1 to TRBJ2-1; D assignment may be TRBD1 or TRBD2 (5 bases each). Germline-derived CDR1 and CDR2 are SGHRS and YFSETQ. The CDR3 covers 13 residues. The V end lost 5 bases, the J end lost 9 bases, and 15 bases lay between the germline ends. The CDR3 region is CASRPGRQVEQFF. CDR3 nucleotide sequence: TGCGCCAGCAGGCCGGGACGCCAGGTTGAGCAGTTCTTC.

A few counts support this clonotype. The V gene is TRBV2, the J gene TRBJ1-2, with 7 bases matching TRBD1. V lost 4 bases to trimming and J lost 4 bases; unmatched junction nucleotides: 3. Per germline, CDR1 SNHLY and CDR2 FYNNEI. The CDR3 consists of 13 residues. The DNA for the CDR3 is TGTGCCAGCAGTGGGGACAGTCTCTATGGCTACACCTTC. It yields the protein CASSGDSLYGYTF.

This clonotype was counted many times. The CDR3 spells CSARGTNYGYTF. The CDR3 DNA follows: TGCAGTGCTCGGGGGACTAACTATGGCTACACCTTC. The chain is built from TRBV20-1 and TRBJ1-2; D perhaps matches TRBD1 (5 bases). The CDR3 length is 12 residues. CDR1 and CDR2 (germline): DFQATT, SNEGSKA (reference sequence). V lost 5 bases and J 0 bases, leaving 7 bases between the germline ends.

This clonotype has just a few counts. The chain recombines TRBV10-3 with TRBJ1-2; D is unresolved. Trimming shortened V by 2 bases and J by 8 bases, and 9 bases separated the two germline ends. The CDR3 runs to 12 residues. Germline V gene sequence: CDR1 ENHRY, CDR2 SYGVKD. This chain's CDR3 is CAISEQLGGYTF. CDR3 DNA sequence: TGTGCCATCAGTGAGCAGCTTGGAGGCTACACCTTC.

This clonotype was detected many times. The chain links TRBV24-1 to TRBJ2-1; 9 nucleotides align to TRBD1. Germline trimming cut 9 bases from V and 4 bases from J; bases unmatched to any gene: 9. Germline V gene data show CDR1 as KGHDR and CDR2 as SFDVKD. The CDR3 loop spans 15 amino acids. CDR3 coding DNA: TGTGCCACCGGAGGACAGGGACAGGGTTACAATGAGCAGTTCTTC. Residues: CATGGQGQGYNEQFF.

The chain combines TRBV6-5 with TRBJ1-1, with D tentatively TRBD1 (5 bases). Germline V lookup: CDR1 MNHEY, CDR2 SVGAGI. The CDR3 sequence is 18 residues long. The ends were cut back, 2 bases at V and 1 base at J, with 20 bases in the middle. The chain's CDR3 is CASSYNPWAGTRNTEAFF. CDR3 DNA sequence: TGTGCCAGCAGTTACAACCCATGGGCAGGGACTAGGAACACTGAAGCTTTCTTT.

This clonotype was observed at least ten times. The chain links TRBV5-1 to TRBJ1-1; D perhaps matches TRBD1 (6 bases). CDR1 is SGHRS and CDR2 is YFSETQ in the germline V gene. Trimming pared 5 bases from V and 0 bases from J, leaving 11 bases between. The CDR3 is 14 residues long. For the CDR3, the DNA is TGCGCCAGCAGAAGTCAGGGGATGAACACTGAAGCTTTCTTT. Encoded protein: CASRSQGMNTEAFF.

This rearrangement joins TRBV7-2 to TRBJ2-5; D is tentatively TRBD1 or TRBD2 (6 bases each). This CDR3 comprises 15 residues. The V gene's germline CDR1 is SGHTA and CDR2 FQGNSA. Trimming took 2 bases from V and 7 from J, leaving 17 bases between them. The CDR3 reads CASSLQGGQEVTQYF. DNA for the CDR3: TGTGCCAGCAGCTTACAAGGGGGGCAGGAGGTGACCCAGTACTTC.

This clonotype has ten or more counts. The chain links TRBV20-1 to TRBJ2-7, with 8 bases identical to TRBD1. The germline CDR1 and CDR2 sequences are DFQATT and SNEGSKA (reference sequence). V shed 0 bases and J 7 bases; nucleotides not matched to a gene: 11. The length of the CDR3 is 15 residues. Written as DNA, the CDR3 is TGCAGTGCTAGAGATCCCAGGCAGGGGGCTGGAGAGCAGTACTTC. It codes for CSARDPRQGAGEQYF.